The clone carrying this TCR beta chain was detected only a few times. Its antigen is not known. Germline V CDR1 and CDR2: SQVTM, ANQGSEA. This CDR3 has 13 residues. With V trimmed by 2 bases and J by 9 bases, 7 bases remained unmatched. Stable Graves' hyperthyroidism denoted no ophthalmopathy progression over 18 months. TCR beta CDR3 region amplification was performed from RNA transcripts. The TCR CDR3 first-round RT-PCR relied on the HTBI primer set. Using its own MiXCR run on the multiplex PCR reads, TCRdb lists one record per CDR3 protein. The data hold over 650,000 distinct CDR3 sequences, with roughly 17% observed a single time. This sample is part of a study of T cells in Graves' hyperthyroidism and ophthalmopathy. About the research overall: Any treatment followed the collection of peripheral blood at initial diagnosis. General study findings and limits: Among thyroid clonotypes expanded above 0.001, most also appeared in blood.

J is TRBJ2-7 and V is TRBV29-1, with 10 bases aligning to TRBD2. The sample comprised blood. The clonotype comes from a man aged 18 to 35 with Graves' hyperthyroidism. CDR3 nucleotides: TGCAGCGTTGAATCCCTAGCGGGAGTCGGGCAGTACTTC. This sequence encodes CSVESLAGVGQYF.